The rows below give T cell receptor beta chains drawn from one sample of a study of T-cell memory formation after mild COVID-19. TCRdb independently ran MiXCR on the 5' RACE reads; one entry per CDR3 protein. Here the sample spans about 400,000 distinct CDR3 sequences, more than 20% being singletons. Sequencing was carried out using PBMCs or a T cell subset sorted from them (not recorded which). These TCRs come from an adult woman who had mild COVID-19 (a few samples of this study predate the infection). Cell type and time point are not known. Both conserved end residues are part of each CDR3. Fields, in order: clone size, V gene, J gene, D gene, CDR3 DNA, CDR3 protein. A D gene is named only where the DNA matches it firmly. Expanded clones get a size class; other rows say once, few or many, or leave the size out.

>many|TRBV3-1|TRBJ2-7|TRBD1
TGTGCCAGCAGCCAAGGACAGGGAACCTACGAGCAGTACTTC
CASSQGQGTYEQYF
>NA|TRBV7-3|TRBJ2-5|NA
TGTGCCAGCAGCTCCGGTTGGGGAGTGCAAGAGACCCAGTACTTC
CASSSGWGVQETQYF
>medium-sized|TRBV7-8|TRBJ2-5|TRBD1
TGTGCCAGCAGCTCCAGCAGGGGGTATGAAGAGACCCAGTACTTC
CASSSSRGYEETQYF
>NA|TRBV5-6|TRBJ1-2|NA
TGTGCCAGCAGCCATTGGGGCCTGGGGTATGGCTACACCTTC
CASSHWGLGYGYTF
>few|TRBV7-9|TRBJ2-1|NA
TGTGCCAGCAGCGAATCTTACAGCTCCTACAATGAGCAGTTCTTC
CASSESYSSYNEQFF
>NA|TRBV7-9|TRBJ2-4|NA
TGTGCCAGCAGCGAAACTAGGACAGACGTTGGCAAAAACATTCAGTACTTC
CASSETRTDVGKNIQYF
>few|TRBV6-5|TRBJ2-7|NA
TGTGCCAGCAGTTACAGGACACTCGACTACGAGCAGTACTTC
CASSYRTLDYEQYF
>NA|TRBV4-2|TRBJ1-2|NA
TGTGCCAGCAGCCCCGCTGGGGGCACCAAAAACTATGGCTACACCTTC
CASSPAGGTKNYGYTF
>NA|TRBV5-1|TRBJ1-1|TRBD1
TGCGCCAGCAGCTCGTTCGGACAGGAGAACACTGAAGCTTTCTTT
CASSSFGQENTEAFF
>NA|TRBV4-1|TRBJ2-5|NA
TGCGCCAGCAGCCAAGTGGTAACGGAGACCCAGTACTTC
CASSQVVTETQYF
>few|TRBV12-3/TRBV12-4|TRBJ2-3|NA
TGTGCCAGCAGACCTCGGGGTACCGTGACAGATACGCAGTATTTT
CASRPRGTVTDTQYF
>NA|TRBV11-2|TRBJ2-5|TRBD1
TGTGCCAGCAGCTCACCGGGACAGGGTGGCGAGACCCAGTACTTC
CASSSPGQGGETQYF
>many|TRBV7-2|TRBJ2-5|NA
TGTGCCAGCAGCTTATTGACAGGACCCCAAGAGACCCAGTACTTC
CASSLLTGPQETQYF
>NA|TRBV7-2|TRBJ1-1|NA
TGTGCCAGCAGTAGGGGCGGCTACACTGAAGCTTTCTTT
CASSRGGYTEAFF
>NA|TRBV7-6|TRBJ2-5|NA
TGTGCCAGCAGCTTAGAACGGGGAAAGGAGACCCAGTACTTC
CASSLERGKETQYF
>NA|TRBV5-5|TRBJ2-3|TRBD1
TGTGCCAGCAGCCTCCCCTCCGCCGGGACAGGGGAGGGAGATACGCAGTATTTT
CASSLPSAGTGEGDTQYF
>NA|TRBV4-3|TRBJ1-1|NA
TGCGCCAGCAGCCAAGTACAGGATTACACTGAAGCTTTCTTT
CASSQVQDYTEAFF
>NA|TRBV19|TRBJ2-2|NA
TGTGCCAGTAGTCAACCCCGGAGGGACACCGGGGAGCTGTTTTTT
CASSQPRRDTGELFF
>NA|TRBV20-1|TRBJ2-7|TRBD2
TGCAGTGCTAGGCTTAGCGGGTCGTACGAGCAGTACTTC
CSARLSGSYEQYF
>few|TRBV27|TRBJ2-7|TRBD1
TGTGCCAGCAGTTTACAGGGACAGAAATCCTACGAGCAGTACTTC
CASSLQGQKSYEQYF
>NA|TRBV18|TRBJ2-3|NA
TGTGCCAGCTCACCATCCACGCTTCCAGATACGCAGTATTTT
CASSPSTLPDTQYF
>NA|TRBV5-5|TRBJ2-3|NA
TGTGCCAGCAGCTCACACTTGACAGATACGCAGTATTTT
CASSSHLTDTQYF